The T cell receptor (beta chain) described here comes from a study of beta chain features in type 1 diabetes. Points from the study as a whole: For patients, the naive, central memory and Treg TCRB repertoires appeared more alike than for healthy donors.

Turning to this clone: Antigen specificity is unknown.

What was sequenced were expressed TCRB transcripts, since all of the isolated RNA had been reverse transcribed. Naive, central memory and regulatory T cell samples averaged around 4 million immunoSEQ reads each. The protocol was immunoSEQ multiplex PCR, while the TCRdb copy is restricted to in-frame clones and leaves out a portion. The sample gives about 620,000 clones, less than 20% of which show up once; about 0.097% is in the top ten. J was trimmed by 2 bases and V by 5 bases; bases with no gene match: 5. This CDR3 comprises 14 residues. Germline lookup yields CDR1 LNHDA and CDR2 SQIVND (reference sequence).

The clonotype comes from a man aged 18-30 years in good health. The chain has TRBV19 and TRBJ2-7, with 8 bases identical to TRBD1. Sequences were obtained from naive CD4+ T cells from blood. The CDR3 DNA sequence: TGTGCCAGTAGTCTCCGGGACAGGACCTACGAGCAGTACTTC. Its protein product is CASSLRDRTYEQYF.